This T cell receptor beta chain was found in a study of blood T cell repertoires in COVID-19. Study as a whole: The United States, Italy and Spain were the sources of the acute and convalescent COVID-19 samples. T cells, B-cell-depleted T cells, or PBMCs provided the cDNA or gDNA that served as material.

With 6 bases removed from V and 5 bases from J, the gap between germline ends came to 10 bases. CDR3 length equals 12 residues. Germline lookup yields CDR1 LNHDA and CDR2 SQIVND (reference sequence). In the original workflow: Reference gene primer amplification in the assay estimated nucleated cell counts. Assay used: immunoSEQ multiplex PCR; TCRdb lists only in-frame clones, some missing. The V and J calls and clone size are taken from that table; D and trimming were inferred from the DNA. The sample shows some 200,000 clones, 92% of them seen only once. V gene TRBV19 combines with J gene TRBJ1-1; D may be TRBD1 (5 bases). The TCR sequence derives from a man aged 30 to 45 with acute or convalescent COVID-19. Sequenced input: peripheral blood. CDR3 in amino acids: CASRIGGTEAFF. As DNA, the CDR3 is TGTGCCAGTAGGATCGGGGGGACTGAAGCTTTCTTT. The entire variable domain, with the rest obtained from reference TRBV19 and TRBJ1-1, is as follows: DGGITQSPKYLFRKEGQNVTLSCEQNLNHDAMYWYRQDPGQGLRLIYYSQIVNDFQKGDIAEGYSVSREKKESFPLTVTSAQKNPTAFYLCASRIGGTEAFFGQGTRLTVV.